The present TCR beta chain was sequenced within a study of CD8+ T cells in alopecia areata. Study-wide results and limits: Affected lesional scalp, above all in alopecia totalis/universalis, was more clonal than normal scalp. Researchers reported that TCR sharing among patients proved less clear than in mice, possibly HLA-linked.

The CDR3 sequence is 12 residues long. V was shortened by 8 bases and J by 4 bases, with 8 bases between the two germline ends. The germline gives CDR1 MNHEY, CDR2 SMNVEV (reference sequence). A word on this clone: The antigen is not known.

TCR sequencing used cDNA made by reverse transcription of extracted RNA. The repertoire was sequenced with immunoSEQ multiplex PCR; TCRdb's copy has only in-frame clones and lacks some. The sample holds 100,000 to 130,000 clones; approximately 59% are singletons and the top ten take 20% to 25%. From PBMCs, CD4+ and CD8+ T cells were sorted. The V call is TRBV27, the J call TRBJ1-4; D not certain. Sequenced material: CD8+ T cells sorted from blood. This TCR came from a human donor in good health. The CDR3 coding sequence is TGTGCCAGCGGGCGGGTTAATGAAAAACTGTTTTTT. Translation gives CASGRVNEKLFF.